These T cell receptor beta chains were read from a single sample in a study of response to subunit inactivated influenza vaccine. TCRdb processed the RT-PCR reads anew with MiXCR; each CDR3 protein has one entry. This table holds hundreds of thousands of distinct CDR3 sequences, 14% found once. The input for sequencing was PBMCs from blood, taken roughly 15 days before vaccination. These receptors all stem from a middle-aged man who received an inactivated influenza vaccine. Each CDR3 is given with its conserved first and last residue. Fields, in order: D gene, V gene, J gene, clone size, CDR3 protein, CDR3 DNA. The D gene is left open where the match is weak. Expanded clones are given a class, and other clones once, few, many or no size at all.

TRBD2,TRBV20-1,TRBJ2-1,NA,CSARALLAGGIYNEQFF,TGCAGTGCTAGGGCCCTATTAGCGGGGGGGATTTACAATGAGCAGTTCTTC
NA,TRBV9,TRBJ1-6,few,CASSVDVGLYSPLHF,TGTGCCAGCAGCGTAGATGTAGGGCTCTATTCACCCCTCCACTTT
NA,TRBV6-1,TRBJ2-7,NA,CASSLDWRSSYEQYF,TGTGCCAGCAGCCTGGACTGGAGGAGCTCCTACGAGCAGTACTTC
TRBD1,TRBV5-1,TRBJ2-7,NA,CASSPGQGRGYEQYF,TGCGCCAGCAGCCCCGGACAGGGACGGGGCTACGAGCAGTACTTC
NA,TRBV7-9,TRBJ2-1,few,CASSLGAGAVNEQFF,TGTGCCAGCAGCTTAGGAGCAGGGGCGGTTAATGAGCAGTTCTTC
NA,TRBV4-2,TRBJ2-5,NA,CASSQDRRTLYF,TGTGCCAGCAGCCAAGATCGGAGGACCCTGTACTTC
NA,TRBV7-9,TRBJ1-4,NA,CASSLGRHRFNEKLFF,TGTGCCAGCAGCTTAGGGAGACACCGTTTCAATGAAAAACTGTTTTTT
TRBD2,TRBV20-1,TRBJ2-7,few,CSARDSGLAGYEQYF,TGCAGTGCTAGGGATTCGGGGCTAGCGGGCTACGAGCAGTACTTC
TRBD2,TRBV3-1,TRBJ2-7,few,CASSLSSGTSGSRYEQYF,TGTGCCAGCAGCCTTTCGTCCGGGACTAGCGGGAGCAGGTACGAGCAGTACTTC
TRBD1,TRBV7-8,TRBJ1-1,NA,CASSPRQGAMNTEAFF,TGTGCCAGCAGCCCGCGACAGGGGGCTATGAACACTGAAGCTTTCTTT
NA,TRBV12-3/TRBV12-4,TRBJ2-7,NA,CASSLAGTAFYEQYF,TGTGCCAGCAGTTTAGCCGGGACGGCATTCTACGAGCAGTACTTC
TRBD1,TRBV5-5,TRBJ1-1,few,CASSQTGTGGRGGEAFF,TGTGCCAGCAGCCAGACAGGGACAGGGGGCCGGGGTGGTGAAGCTTTCTTT
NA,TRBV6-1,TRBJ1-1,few,CASSEMGGTEAFF,TGTGCCAGCAGTGAAATGGGGGGCACTGAAGCTTTCTTT
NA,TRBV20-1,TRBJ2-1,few,CSARGRLAGHEQFF,TGCAGTGCTAGAGGTCGGCTAGCTGGGCATGAGCAGTTCTTC
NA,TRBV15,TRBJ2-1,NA,CATSRVGDLQGPYNEQFF,TGTGCCACCAGCAGAGTCGGGGACCTCCAGGGTCCTTACAATGAGCAGTTCTTC
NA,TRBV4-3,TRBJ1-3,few,CASSQDGSSPNTIYF,TGCGCCAGCAGCCAAGATGGATCTAGCCCAAACACCATATATTTT
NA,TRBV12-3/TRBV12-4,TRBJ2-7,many,CASSLGIYEQYF,TGTGCCAGCAGTTTGGGGATATACGAGCAGTACTTC
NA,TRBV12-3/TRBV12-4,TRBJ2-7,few,CASSSEWGVLGKQYF,TGTGCCAGCAGTTCCGAATGGGGCGTTCTTGGGAAGCAGTACTTC
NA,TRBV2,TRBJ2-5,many,CASSDPWVQETQYF,TGTGCCAGCAGTGACCCGTGGGTCCAAGAGACCCAGTACTTC
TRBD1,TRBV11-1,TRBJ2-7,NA,CASSLGAGTGAYEQYF,TGTGCCAGCAGCTTGGGAGCCGGGACAGGGGCCTACGAGCAGTACTTC
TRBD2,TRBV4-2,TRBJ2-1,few,CASSQGPSGGAYNEQFF,TGTGCCAGCAGCCAAGGACCTAGCGGGGGGGCCTACAATGAGCAGTTCTTC
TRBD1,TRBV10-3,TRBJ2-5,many,CAISEWGQQETQYF,TGTGCCATCAGTGAATGGGGACAGCAAGAGACCCAGTACTTC
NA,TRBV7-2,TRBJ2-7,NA,CASSLEMPYEQYF,TGTGCCAGCAGCTTAGAAATGCCCTACGAGCAGTACTTC
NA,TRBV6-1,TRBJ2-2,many,CASSRVGVRNTGELFF,TGTGCCAGCAGCCGCGTGGGGGTACGAAACACCGGGGAGCTGTTTTTT
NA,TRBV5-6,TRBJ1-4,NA,CASSMGGATNEKLFF,TGTGCCAGCAGCATGGGCGGTGCAACTAATGAAAAACTGTTTTTT
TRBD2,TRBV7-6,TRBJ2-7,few,CASSPHFSGGSYEQYF,TGTGCCAGCAGCCCCCATTTCTCGGGAGGATCCTACGAGCAGTACTTC
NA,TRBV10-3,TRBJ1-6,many,CAISDDISSPLHF,TGTGCCATCAGTGACGACATCAGTTCACCCCTCCACTTT
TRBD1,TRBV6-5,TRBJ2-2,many,CASSPRDRGSLSGGRVNTGELFF,TGTGCCAGCAGTCCCCGGGACAGGGGTTCATTGTCAGGCGGGAGAGTCAACACCGGGGAGCTGTTTTTT
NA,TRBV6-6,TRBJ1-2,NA,CASSLRTWNGYTF,TGTGCCAGCAGTCTTAGAACGTGGAACGGCTACACCTTC
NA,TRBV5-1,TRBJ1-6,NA,CASSDGRTSNSPLHF,TGCGCCAGCAGCGACGGCCGGACGTCAAATTCACCCCTCCACTTT
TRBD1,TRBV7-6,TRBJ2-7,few,CASSPWTGPYEQYF,TGTGCCAGCAGCCCCTGGACAGGACCCTACGAGCAGTACTTC
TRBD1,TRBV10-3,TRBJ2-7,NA,CAISVAGGAYEQYF,TGTGCCATCAGTGTTGCAGGGGGCGCCTACGAGCAGTACTTC
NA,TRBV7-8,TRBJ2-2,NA,CASSWENTGELFF,TGTGCCAGCTCCTGGGAGAACACCGGGGAGCTGTTTTTT
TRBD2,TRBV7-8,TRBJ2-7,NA,CASSLGWTRNTYEQYF,TGTGCCAGCAGCTTAGGGTGGACTAGAAACACCTACGAGCAGTACTTC
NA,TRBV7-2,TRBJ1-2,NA,CASSKNPGARNYGYTF,TGTGCCAGCAGCAAAAATCCAGGGGCCCGTAACTATGGCTACACCTTC
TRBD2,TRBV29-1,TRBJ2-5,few,CSVASGGARETQYF,TGCAGCGTAGCTAGCGGGGGGGCCCGAGAGACCCAGTACTTC
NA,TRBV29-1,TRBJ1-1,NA,CSVGEPSTEAFF,TGCAGCGTTGGTGAGCCTTCCACTGAAGCTTTCTTT
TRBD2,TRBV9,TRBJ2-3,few,CASSVDAGGTTDTQYF,TGTGCCAGCAGCGTAGATGCGGGGGGCACCACAGATACGCAGTATTTT
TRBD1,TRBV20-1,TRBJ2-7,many,CSATGTGAGEQYF,TGCAGTGCTACCGGGACAGGGGCGGGGGAGCAGTACTTC
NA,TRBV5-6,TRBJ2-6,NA,CASSFGRGLGANVLTF,TGTGCCAGCAGCTTTGGTAGAGGGCTTGGGGCCAACGTCCTGACTTTC
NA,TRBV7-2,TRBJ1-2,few,CASSPFRGTNYGYTF,TGTGCCAGCAGCCCGTTCCGGGGGACTAACTATGGCTACACCTTC
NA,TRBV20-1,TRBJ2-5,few,CIGGRELLGETQYF,TGCATTGGTGGACGGGAACTCCTCGGCGAGACCCAGTACTTC
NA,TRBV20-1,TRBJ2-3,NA,CCARSHRGSRTDTQYF,TGCTGTGCTAGATCGCATAGGGGGAGCCGCACAGATACGCAGTATTTT
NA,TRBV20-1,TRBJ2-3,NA,CSARGGFQTPSTDTQYF,TGCAGTGCTAGGGGGGGATTTCAAACCCCCTCCACAGATACGCAGTATTTT
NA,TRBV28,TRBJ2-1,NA,CASSLKKLSSYNEQFF,TGTGCCAGCAGTTTGAAGAAGCTCAGCTCCTACAATGAGCAGTTCTTC
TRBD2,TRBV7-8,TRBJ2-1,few,CASSFTSGNEQFF,TGTGCCAGCAGCTTCACTAGCGGCAATGAGCAGTTCTTC
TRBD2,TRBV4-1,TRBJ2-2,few,CASSHSSGGASGELFF,TGCGCCAGCAGCCATTCTAGCGGGGGGGCATCGGGGGAGCTGTTTTTT
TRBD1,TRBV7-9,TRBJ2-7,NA,CASSAGTGSYEQYF,TGTGCCAGCAGCGCCGGGACAGGGAGCTACGAGCAGTACTTC
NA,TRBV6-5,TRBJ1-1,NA,CASSYGPQPNTEAFF,TGTGCCAGCAGTTACGGCCCTCAACCGAACACTGAAGCTTTCTTT
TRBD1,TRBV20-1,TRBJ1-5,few,CSARHQGGQPQHF,TGCAGTGCTAGACATCAGGGGGGACAGCCCCAGCATTTT
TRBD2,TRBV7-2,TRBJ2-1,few,CASSSEAASGFFFF,TGTGCCAGCAGCTCAGAGGCGGCTAGCGGATTCTTCTTCTTC
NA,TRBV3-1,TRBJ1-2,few,CASSQGIAASYTF,TGTGCCAGCAGCCAAGGCATCGCAGCTAGCTACACCTTC
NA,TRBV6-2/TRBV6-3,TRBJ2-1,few,CASSFGGHWNEQFF,TGTGCCAGCAGTTTCGGGGGCCATTGGAATGAGCAGTTCTTC
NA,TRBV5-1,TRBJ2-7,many,CASSLVGGSYEQYF,TGCGCCAGCAGCTTGGTTGGTGGAAGCTACGAGCAGTACTTC
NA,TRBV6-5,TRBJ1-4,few,CASSYRAGNNEKLFF,TGTGCCAGCAGTTACCGGGCCGGGAATAATGAAAAACTGTTTTTT
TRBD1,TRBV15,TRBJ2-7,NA,CATSRTRDRGPYEQYF,TGTGCCACCAGCAGAACCCGGGACAGGGGGCCCTACGAGCAGTACTTC
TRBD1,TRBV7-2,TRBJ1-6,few,CASSLGGDRNSPLHF,TGTGCCAGCAGCTTAGGGGGGGACAGAAATTCACCCCTCCACTTT
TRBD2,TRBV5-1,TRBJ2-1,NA,CASSSGSGRSSYNEQFF,TGCGCCAGCAGCTCCGGGTCCGGGAGGTCCTCCTACAATGAGCAGTTCTTC